The 29 T cell receptor beta chains listed next were all sequenced from one sample in a study of T cell repertoires in cytomegalovirus infection. TCRdb re-called the reads with MiXCR, one entry per CDR3 protein. The table records some 250,000 distinct CDR3 sequences, over 8% of them present only once. The sample comprised PBMCs. The receptors stem from a human donor in good health (CMV status not recorded). Some clones in this sample may be carry-over from other donors' samples.

The chain employs TRBV5-6 and TRBJ1-5; 9 bases match TRBD1. CDR3 length equals 16 residues. V trimming: 3 bases; J trimming: 4 bases; junction bases outside the gene matches: 8. The germline V gene has CDR1 SGHDT and CDR2 YYEEEE. The CDR3 DNA reads TGTGCCAGCAGCTCCGGGACAGGGTGGAAGAATCAGCCCCAGCATTTT. It encodes CASSSGTGWKNQPQHF.

This clonotype appeared many times. The chain recombines TRBV7-2 with TRBJ2-1, with a tentative D call TRBD2 (6 bases). CDR1 is SGHTA and CDR2 is FQGNSA in the germline V gene. Trimming removed 1 base from V and 9 bases from J, with 22 bases in between. The CDR3 spans 17 residues. CDR3: CASSLVGTGTPVREQFF. Here the CDR3 DNA reads TGTGCCAGCAGCTTAGTTGGGACCGGGACTCCTGTGCGTGAGCAGTTCTTC. Full variable domain (rest looked up from reference TRBV7-2 and TRBJ2-1): GAGVSQSPSNKVTEKGKDVELRCDPISGHTALYWYRQSLGQGLEFLIYFQGNSAPDKSGLPSDRFSAERTGGSVSTLTIQRTQQEDSAVYLCASSLVGTGTPVREQFFGPGTRLTVL.

This clonotype was recorded many times. The chain is built from TRBV7-2 and TRBJ1-5, with a possible D match to TRBD1 (5 bases). The ends were cut back, 5 bases at V and 4 bases at J, with 15 bases in the middle. From germline, CDR1 is SGHTA and CDR2 FQGNSA. The CDR3 runs 15 residues. This CDR3 is CASSRVSGRNQPQHF. The CDR3 nucleotides read TGTGCCAGCAGCCGGGTATCAGGGCGGAATCAGCCCCAGCATTTT.

Ten or more counts support this clonotype. This chain's CDR3 is CSANQGQGGNTIYF. The DNA of the CDR3 is TGCAGTGCTAACCAGGGGCAGGGGGGAAACACCATATATTTT. The chain is built from TRBV20-1 and TRBJ1-3; tentative D call: TRBD1 (6 bases). The CDR3 totals 14 residues. Trimming removed 4 bases from V and 4 bases from J, with 14 bases in between. The germline V gene has CDR1 DFQATT and CDR2 SNEGSKA (reference sequence).

This clonotype has a count of ten or more. This chain uses TRBV28 with TRBJ1-1; D perhaps matches TRBD1 (6 bases). The CDR3 sequence is 14 residues long. V was shortened by 2 bases and J by 4 bases, with 11 bases between the two germline ends. Per the germline V gene, CDR1 is MDHEN and CDR2 is SYDVKM. The CDR3 DNA reads as TGTGCCAGCAGTTTACCAGGGGCGGGCACTGAAGCTTTCTTT. Its translation: CASSLPGAGTEAFF. Full variable domain (missing parts from reference TRBV28 and TRBJ1-1): DVKVTQSSRYLVKRTGEKVFLECVQDMDHENMFWYRQDPGLGLRLIYFSYDVKMKEKGDIPEGYSVSREKKERFSLILESASTNQTSMYLCASSLPGAGTEAFFGQGTRLTVV.

This clonotype appeared a single time. This chain uses TRBV29-1 with TRBJ2-6, with TRBD1 matching over 7 bases. CDR1 is SQVTM, CDR2 ANQGSEA, per germline. The J segment lost 0 bases and the V segment lost 6 bases, leaving 11 bases of the junction unmatched. CDR3 size: 17 residues. CDR3 in amino acids: CSVYWGQIRSGANVLTF. The CDR3 DNA reads TGCAGCGTCTACTGGGGACAGATCCGCTCTGGGGCCAACGTCCTGACTTTC.

This clonotype occurred many times. J is TRBJ1-1 and V is TRBV7-2; D is possibly TRBD1 (5 bases). V lost 2 bases and J 3 bases, leaving 25 bases between the germline ends. Germline V gives CDR1 SGHTA, CDR2 FQGNSA. The CDR3 contains 19 residues. DNA of the CDR3: TGTGCCAGCAGCTTATTATTATTGGGGACGATTGGTCGGGACACTGAAGCTTTCTTT. It codes for CASSLLLLGTIGRDTEAFF.

In nucleotides, the CDR3 is TGTGCCAGCAGCTCAGACAGGGGGCCCCAGCCCCAGCATTTT. It specifies CASSSDRGPQPQHF. This chain uses TRBV7-2 with TRBJ1-5, with 10 bases identical to TRBD1. Germline CDR1 reads SGHTA; CDR2 reads FQGNSA. J gave up 7 bases and V 4 bases, and 4 bases lay outside the gene matches. The CDR3 is made up of 14 amino acids.

This chain uses TRBV4-3 with TRBJ2-1; D gene unclear. Germline V CDR1 and CDR2: LGHNA, YSLEER. This CDR3 has 16 amino acids. V was pared by 0 bases and J by 0 bases, with 9 bases between. This CDR3 is CASSQDQQRSYNEQFF. Written as DNA, the CDR3 is TGCGCCAGCAGCCAAGATCAACAGCGCTCCTACAATGAGCAGTTCTTC.

This clonotype was counted only a few times. V and J are TRBV6-2 or TRBV6-3 and TRBJ1-5; D is unresolved. V was clipped by 3 bases and J by 5 bases, with 11 bases between them. Germline lookup yields CDR1 MNHEY and CDR2 SVGEGT. The CDR3 consists of 14 residues. Here the CDR3 DNA reads TGTGCCAGCAGTTATTGGTCGTTAGATCAGCCCCAGCATTTT. It specifies CASSYWSLDQPQHF.

The V and J genes are TRBV30 and TRBJ1-1; D gene unclear. The CDR3 totals 12 residues. Trimming removed 0 bases from V and 6 bases from J, with 8 bases in between. Germline V lookup: CDR1 GTSNPN, CDR2 SVGIG (reference sequence). The CDR3 sequence: CAWSVRMAEAFF. CDR3 in DNA: TGTGCCTGGAGTGTAAGGATGGCTGAAGCTTTCTTT.

Many counts were recorded for this clonotype. The genes are TRBV7-2 and TRBJ1-5, with D possibly TRBD1 on 6 matching bases. CDR3 length: 15 residues. The V gene lost 6 bases and the J gene lost 4 bases, with 16 bases spanning the gap. The germline gives CDR1 SGHTA, CDR2 FQGNSA. The CDR3 spells CASSPDQGRNQPQHF. The CDR3 coding sequence is TGTGCCAGCAGTCCAGACCAGGGGAGGAATCAGCCCCAGCATTTT.

This clonotype occurred many times. The gene calls are TRBV6-2 or TRBV6-3 and TRBJ2-5; 8 positions match TRBD1. V was pared by 2 bases and J by 4 bases, with 6 bases of the junction left unmatched. The CDR3 covers 15 residues. From germline, CDR1 is MNHEY and CDR2 SVGEGT. CDR3 protein: CASSYLGQGGETQYF. Written as DNA, the CDR3 is TGTGCCAGCAGTTACCTCGGACAGGGAGGAGAGACCCAGTACTTC.

This clonotype was observed at least ten times. The rearrangement uses TRBV7-8 and TRBJ2-3, with D perhaps matching TRBD1 (5 bases). This CDR3 spans 13 amino acids. V gave up 3 bases and J gave up 5 bases, with 9 bases separating them. Germline V gives CDR1 SGHVS, CDR2 FQNEAQ. The CDR3 DNA reads as TGTGCCAGCAGCTTTTCCAGGGAAGATACGCAGTATTTT. Encoded protein: CASSFSREDTQYF.

Only a few counts were recorded for this clonotype. The rearrangement joins TRBV29-1 to TRBJ2-3; unclear D gene. Germline V lookup: CDR1 SQVTM, CDR2 ANQGSEA. V was cut by 7 bases and J by 1 base, with 9 bases left in between. The CDR3 runs to 12 residues. CDR3 sequence reads: CSAAFGTDTQYF. The CDR3 bases are TGCAGCGCCGCATTCGGCACAGATACGCAGTATTTT.

This chain uses TRBV9 with TRBJ2-1, with 12 bases identical to TRBD2. The CDR3 runs 17 residues. The germline V gene has CDR1 SGDLS and CDR2 YYNGEE. The junction had 5 bases not matched to a gene; V was cut back by 0 bases and J by 4 bases. The CDR3 loop reads CASSVVPSGRAYNEQFF. Here the CDR3 DNA reads TGTGCCAGCAGCGTAGTCCCTAGCGGGAGGGCTTACAATGAGCAGTTCTTC.

This clonotype was counted ten times or more. The chain joins TRBV7-9 to TRBJ1-2, with TRBD1 as a possible D gene (5 bases). This CDR3 is built from 14 residues. Germline assignment: CDR1 SEHNR and CDR2 FQNEAQ (reference sequence). The V end lost 7 bases, the J end lost 2 bases, and 14 bases lay between the germline ends. CDR3 sequence (DNA): TGTGCCAGCACCCGGGGCAGGGCGAACTATGGCTACACCTTC. Its protein is CASTRGRANYGYTF.

Only one count was recorded for this clonotype. The chain combines TRBV7-2 with TRBJ2-5; 10 nucleotides match TRBD1. With V trimmed by 1 base and J by 4 bases, 6 bases remained unmatched. Germline assignment: CDR1 SGHTA and CDR2 FQGNSA. This CDR3 is 16 amino acids long. The DNA of the CDR3 is TGTGCCAGCAGCTTAGATGCGGGACAGGGGAGAGAGACCCAGTACTTC. Translating gives CASSLDAGQGRETQYF.

This clonotype was observed at least ten times. V usage is TRBV29-1 and J usage is TRBJ1-2; D gene unclear. Trimming cost V 1 base and J 8 bases, with 17 bases left between them. CDR3 length: 14 residues. Germline V gene data show CDR1 as SQVTM and CDR2 as ANQGSEA. CDR3 bases: TGCAGCGTTGAAGGTGGTGGGAGTTTCATGGGCTACACCTTC. Its translation: CSVEGGGSFMGYTF.

CDR3 sequence reads: CASSRGPAYEQYF. The CDR3 bases are TGTGCCAGCAGTCGTGGCCCTGCCTACGAGCAGTACTTC. The gene calls are TRBV7-2 and TRBJ2-7, with D hard to call. Deletions cut 6 bases from V and 2 bases from J, with 11 bases between. CDR1 is SGHTA, CDR2 FQGNSA, per germline. The CDR3 spans 13 residues.

This clonotype came up many times. The chain has TRBV28 and TRBJ1-5; unclear D gene. The germline gives CDR1 MDHEN, CDR2 SYDVKM. This CDR3 contains 12 residues. V dropped 11 bases and J dropped 2 bases, with 10 bases sitting between them. The DNA for the CDR3 is TGTGCCGGTACAGTGGGCAATCAGCCCCAGCATTTT. Its protein product is CAGTVGNQPQHF.

This clonotype was recorded at least ten times. This chain uses TRBV11-3 with TRBJ2-5; D might be TRBD2 (7 bases). Per germline, CDR1 SGHNT and CDR2 YENEEA. The V and J ends lost 4 bases and 1 base respectively, with 13 bases between them. This CDR3 is built from 15 residues. CDR3 region: CASSSEGGGQETQYF. The CDR3 DNA is TGTGCCAGCAGCTCCGAGGGAGGGGGCCAAGAGACCCAGTACTTC.

This clonotype appeared many times. This chain connects TRBV5-1 to TRBJ1-4; TRBD1 aligns across 8 bases. Germline loops: CDR1 SGHRS, CDR2 YFSETQ. The CDR3 totals 14 residues. The J segment lost 4 bases and the V segment lost 3 bases, leaving 2 bases of the junction unmatched. CDR3 DNA sequence: TGCGCCAGCAGCTGGGGACAGGATAATGAAAAACTGTTTTTT. Its translation: CASSWGQDNEKLFF.

This clonotype appeared many times. The rearrangement joins TRBV19 to TRBJ1-5, with TRBD1 identical over 8 bases. The length of the CDR3 is 16 residues. V trimming: 6 bases; J trimming: 3 bases; junction bases outside the gene matches: 10. Germline CDR1 is LNHDA and CDR2 is SQIVND (reference sequence). The CDR3 here is CASSRRTGTNNQPQHF. The DNA for the CDR3 is TGTGCCAGTAGCCGCCGGACAGGGACGAACAATCAGCCCCAGCATTTT.

The sample holds a few counts of this clonotype. The chain employs TRBV27 and TRBJ2-7; D unclear. The CDR3 has 11 amino acids. Germline V gene data show CDR1 as MNHEY and CDR2 as SMNVEV (reference sequence). In DNA form, the CDR3 reads TGTCCGAACAATAGTCCCTACGAGCAGTACTTC. Its protein is CPNNSPYEQYF.

The chain joins TRBV6-6 to TRBJ2-4; a possible D gene is TRBD1 (6 bases). Germline loops: CDR1 MNHNY, CDR2 SVGAGI (reference sequence). Trimming stripped 2 bases from V and 0 bases from J, with 17 bases between. The CDR3 covers 18 residues. The CDR3 loop reads CASSYIGQLTLAKNIQYF. In DNA form, the CDR3 reads TGTGCCAGCAGTTACATCGGACAGCTCACACTAGCCAAAAACATTCAGTACTTC.

This clonotype was recorded many times. The chain is built from TRBV7-2 and TRBJ2-1, with 10 bases aligning to TRBD2. Germline lookup yields CDR1 SGHTA and CDR2 FQGNSA. The CDR3 totals 15 residues. Germline trimming cut 7 bases from V and 6 bases from J; bases unmatched to any gene: 9. This chain's CDR3 is CASTRQRGGPNEQFF. The CDR3 coding sequence is TGTGCCAGCACCCGTCAGCGGGGGGGCCCCAATGAGCAGTTCTTC.

This clonotype was seen ten or more times. The chain uses TRBV7-2 and TRBJ2-4; D assignment may be TRBD1 or TRBD2 (5 bases each). V shed 2 bases and J shed 3 bases, with 20 bases lying between them. Germline CDR1 and CDR2: SGHTA and FQGNSA. CDR3 length equals 18 residues. The CDR3 DNA is TGTGCCAGCAGCTTATCGAGCCGGGGCCAAGGTGGCAAAAACATTCAGTACTTC. Protein: CASSLSSRGQGGKNIQYF. Full variable domain (rest looked up from reference TRBV7-2 and TRBJ2-4): GAGVSQSPSNKVTEKGKDVELRCDPISGHTALYWYRQSLGQGLEFLIYFQGNSAPDKSGLPSDRFSAERTGGSVSTLTIQRTQQEDSAVYLCASSLSSRGQGGKNIQYFGAGTRLSVL.

This clonotype was seen many times. The chain combines TRBV6-1 with TRBJ2-5; tentatively, D is TRBD1 (6 bases). There are 14 residues in the CDR3. Per the germline V gene, CDR1 is MNHNS and CDR2 is SASEGT. V lost 6 bases, J lost 1 base, and 12 bases lay in between. This chain's CDR3 is CASRRQVSQETQYF. The CDR3 DNA sequence: TGTGCCAGCAGAAGACAGGTATCCCAAGAGACCCAGTACTTC.